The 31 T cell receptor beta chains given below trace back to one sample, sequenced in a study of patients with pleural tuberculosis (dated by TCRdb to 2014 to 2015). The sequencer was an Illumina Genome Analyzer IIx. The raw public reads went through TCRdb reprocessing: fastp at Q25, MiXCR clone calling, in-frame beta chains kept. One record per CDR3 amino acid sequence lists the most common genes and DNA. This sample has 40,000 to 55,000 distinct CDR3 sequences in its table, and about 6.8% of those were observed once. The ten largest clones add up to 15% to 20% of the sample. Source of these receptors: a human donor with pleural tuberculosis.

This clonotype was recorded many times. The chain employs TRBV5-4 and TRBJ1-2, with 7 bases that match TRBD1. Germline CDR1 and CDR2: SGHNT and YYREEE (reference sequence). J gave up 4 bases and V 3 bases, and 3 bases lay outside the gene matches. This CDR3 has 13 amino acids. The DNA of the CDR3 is TGTGCCAGCAGCTCCAGGGGGGTCTATGGCTACACCTTC. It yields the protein CASSSRGVYGYTF.

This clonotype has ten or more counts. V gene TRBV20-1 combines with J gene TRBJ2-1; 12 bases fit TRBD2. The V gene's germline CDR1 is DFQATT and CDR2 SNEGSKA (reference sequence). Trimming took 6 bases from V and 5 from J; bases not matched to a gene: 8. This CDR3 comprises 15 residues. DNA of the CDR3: TGCAGTGCCCAGAGACTAGCGGGAGTCAACAATGAGCAGTTCTTC. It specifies CSAQRLAGVNNEQFF.

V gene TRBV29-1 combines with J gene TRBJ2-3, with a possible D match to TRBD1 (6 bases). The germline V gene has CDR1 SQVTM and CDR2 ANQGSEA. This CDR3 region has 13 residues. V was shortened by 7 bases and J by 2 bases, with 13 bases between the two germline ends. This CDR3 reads CSGASGDTDTQYF. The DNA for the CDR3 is TGCAGCGGCGCCTCAGGGGACACAGATACGCAGTATTTT.

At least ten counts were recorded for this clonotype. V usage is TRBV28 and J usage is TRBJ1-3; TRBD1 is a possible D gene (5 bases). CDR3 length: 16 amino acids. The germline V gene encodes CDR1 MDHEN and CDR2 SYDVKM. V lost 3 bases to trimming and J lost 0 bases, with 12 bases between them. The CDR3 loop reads CASSLDTVLSGNTIYF. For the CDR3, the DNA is TGTGCCAGCAGTTTGGACACGGTGCTCTCTGGAAACACCATATATTTT. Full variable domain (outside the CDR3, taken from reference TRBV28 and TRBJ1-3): DVKVTQSSRYLVKRTGEKVFLECVQDMDHENMFWYRQDPGLGLRLIYFSYDVKMKEKGDIPEGYSVSREKKERFSLILESASTNQTSMYLCASSLDTVLSGNTIYFGEGSWLTVV.

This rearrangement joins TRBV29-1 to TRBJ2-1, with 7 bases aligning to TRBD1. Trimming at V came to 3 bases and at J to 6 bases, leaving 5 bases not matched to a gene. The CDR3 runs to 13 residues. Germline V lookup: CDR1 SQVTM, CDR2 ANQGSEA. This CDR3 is CSVDRGSPNEQFF. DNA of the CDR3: TGCAGCGTTGACAGGGGGTCTCCCAATGAGCAGTTCTTC.

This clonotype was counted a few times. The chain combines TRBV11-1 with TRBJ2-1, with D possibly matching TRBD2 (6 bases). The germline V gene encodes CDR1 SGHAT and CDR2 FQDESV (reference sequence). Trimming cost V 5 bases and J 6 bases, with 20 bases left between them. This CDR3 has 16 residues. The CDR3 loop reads CASSGPERENGNEQFF. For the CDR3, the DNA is TGTGCCAGCAGCGGCCCGGAACGGGAGAATGGCAATGAGCAGTTCTTC.

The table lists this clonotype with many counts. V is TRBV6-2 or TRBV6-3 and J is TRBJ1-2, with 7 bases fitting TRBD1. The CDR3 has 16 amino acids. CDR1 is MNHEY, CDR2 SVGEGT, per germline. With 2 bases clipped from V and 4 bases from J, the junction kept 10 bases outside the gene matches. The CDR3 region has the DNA TGTGCCAGCAGTTACCCTAATCCGGGACAGAGCTATGGCTACACCTTC. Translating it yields CASSYPNPGQSYGYTF.

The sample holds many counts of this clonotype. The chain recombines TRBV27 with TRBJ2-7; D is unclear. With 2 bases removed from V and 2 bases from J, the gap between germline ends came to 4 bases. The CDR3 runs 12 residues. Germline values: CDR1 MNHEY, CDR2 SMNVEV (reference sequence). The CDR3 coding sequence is TGTGCCAGCAGTTTAAACACCTACGAGCAGTACTTC. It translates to CASSLNTYEQYF.

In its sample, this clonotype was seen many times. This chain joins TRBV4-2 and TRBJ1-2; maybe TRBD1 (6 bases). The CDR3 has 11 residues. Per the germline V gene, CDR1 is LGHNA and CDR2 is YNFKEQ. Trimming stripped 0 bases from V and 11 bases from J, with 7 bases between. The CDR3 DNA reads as TGTGCCAGCAGCCAAGAAGGGGGTTACACCTTC. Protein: CASSQEGGYTF.

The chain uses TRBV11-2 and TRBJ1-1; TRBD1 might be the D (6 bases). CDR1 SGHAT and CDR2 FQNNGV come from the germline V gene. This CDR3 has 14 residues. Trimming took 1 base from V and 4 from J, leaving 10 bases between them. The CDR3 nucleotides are TGTGCCAGCAGCTTAGGGGGAGGGGGCACTGAAGCTTTCTTT. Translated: CASSLGGGGTEAFF.

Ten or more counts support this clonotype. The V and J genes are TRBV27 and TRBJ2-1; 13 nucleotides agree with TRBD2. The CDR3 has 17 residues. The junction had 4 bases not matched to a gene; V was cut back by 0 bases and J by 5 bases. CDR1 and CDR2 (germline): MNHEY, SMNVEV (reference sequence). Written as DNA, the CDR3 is TGTGCCAGCAGTTTATCGTCGGGACTAGCGGGACACAATGAGCAGTTCTTC. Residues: CASSLSSGLAGHNEQFF.

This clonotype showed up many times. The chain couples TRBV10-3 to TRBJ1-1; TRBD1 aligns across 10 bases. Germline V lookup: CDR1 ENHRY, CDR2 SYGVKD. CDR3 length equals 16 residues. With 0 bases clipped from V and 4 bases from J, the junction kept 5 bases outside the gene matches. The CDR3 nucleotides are TGTGCCATCAGTGAGTCGACAGGGGGCTTGGGCACTGAAGCTTTCTTT. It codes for CAISESTGGLGTEAFF.

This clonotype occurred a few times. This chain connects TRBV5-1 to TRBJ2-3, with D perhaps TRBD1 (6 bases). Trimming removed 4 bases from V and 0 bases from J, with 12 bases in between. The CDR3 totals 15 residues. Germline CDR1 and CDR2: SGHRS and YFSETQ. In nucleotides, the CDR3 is TGCGCCAGCAGCGGAGGACAGCCTAGCACAGATACGCAGTATTTT. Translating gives CASSGGQPSTDTQYF.

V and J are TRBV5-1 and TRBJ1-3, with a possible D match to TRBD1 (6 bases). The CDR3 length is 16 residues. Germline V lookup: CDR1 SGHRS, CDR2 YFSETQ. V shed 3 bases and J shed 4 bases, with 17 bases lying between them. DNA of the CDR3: TGCGCCAGCAGCTCGGGGGACATGGGAGGCGGAAACACCATATATTTT. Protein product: CASSSGDMGGGNTIYF.

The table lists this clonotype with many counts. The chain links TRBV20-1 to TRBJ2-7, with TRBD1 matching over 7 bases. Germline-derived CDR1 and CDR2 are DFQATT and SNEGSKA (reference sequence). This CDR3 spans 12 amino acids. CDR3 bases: TGCGGGACCGGGACAGAAAGTTACGAGCAGTACTTC. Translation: CGTGTESYEQYF.

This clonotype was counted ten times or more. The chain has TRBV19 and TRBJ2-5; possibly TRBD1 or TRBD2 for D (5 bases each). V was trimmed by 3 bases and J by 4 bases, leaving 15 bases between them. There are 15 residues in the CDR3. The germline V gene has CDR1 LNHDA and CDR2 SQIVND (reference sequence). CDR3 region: CASSMGPGFPETQYF. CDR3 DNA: TGTGCCAGTAGTATGGGACCGGGTTTCCCAGAGACCCAGTACTTC.

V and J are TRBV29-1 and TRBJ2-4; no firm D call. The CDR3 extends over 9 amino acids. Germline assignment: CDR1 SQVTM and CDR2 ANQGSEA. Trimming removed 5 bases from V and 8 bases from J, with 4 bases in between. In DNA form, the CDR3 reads TGCAGCGTTCTGGACATTCAGTACTTC. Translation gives CSVLDIQYF.

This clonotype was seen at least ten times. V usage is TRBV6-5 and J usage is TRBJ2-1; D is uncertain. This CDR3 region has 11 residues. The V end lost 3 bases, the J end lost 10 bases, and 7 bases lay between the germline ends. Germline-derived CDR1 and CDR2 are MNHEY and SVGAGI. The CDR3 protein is CASSYSSEQFF. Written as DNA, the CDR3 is TGTGCCAGCAGTTATTCTTCCGAGCAGTTCTTC.

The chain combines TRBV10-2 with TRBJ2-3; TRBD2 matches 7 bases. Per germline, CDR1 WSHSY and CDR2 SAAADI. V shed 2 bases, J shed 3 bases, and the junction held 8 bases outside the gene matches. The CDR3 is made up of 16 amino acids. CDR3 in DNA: TGCGCCAGCAGTGAGGCGGGGGACCCGGCTACAGATACGCAGTATTTT. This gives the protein CASSEAGDPATDTQYF.

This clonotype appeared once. The CDR3 DNA is TGTGCCAGCAGAGAAGAAGTAAACACAGATACGCAGTATTTT. Residues: CASREEVNTDTQYF. The rearrangement uses TRBV11-1 and TRBJ2-3; D is undetermined. This CDR3 spans 14 amino acids. Trimming stripped 6 bases from V and 2 bases from J, with 12 bases between. Germline values: CDR1 SGHAT, CDR2 FQDESV (reference sequence).

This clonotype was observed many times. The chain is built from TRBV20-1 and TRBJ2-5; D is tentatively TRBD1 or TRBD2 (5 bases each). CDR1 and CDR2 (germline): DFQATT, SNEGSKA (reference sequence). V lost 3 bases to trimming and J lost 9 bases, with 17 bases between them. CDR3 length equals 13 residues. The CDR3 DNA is TGCAGTGCTAGCAGGGACCCGATCCTTCCCCAGTACTTC. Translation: CSASRDPILPQYF.

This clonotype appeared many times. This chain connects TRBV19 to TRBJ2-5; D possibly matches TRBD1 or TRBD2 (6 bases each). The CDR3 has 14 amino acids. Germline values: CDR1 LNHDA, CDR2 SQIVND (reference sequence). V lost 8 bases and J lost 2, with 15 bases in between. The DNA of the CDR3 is TGTGCCAGTCAAGGGGGAGGTAGTCAAGAGACCCAGTACTTC. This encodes CASQGGGSQETQYF.

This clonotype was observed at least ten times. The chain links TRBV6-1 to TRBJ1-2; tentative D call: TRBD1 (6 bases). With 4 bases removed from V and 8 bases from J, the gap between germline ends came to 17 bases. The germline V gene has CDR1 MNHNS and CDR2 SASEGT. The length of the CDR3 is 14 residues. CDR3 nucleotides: TGTGCCAGCAGTGTAGGACAGTCCGCGGAGGGCTACACCTTC. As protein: CASSVGQSAEGYTF.

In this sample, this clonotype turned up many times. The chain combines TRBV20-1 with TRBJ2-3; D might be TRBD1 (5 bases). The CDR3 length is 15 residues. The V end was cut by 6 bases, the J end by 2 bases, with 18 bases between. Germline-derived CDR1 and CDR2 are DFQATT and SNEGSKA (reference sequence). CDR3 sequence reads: CSAKDSDKFTDTQYF. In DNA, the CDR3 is TGCAGTGCAAAAGACTCGGACAAATTCACAGATACGCAGTATTTT.

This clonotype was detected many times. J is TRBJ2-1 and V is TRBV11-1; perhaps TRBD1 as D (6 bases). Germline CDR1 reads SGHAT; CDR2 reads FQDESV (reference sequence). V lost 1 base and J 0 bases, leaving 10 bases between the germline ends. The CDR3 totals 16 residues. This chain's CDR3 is CASSLGQGSSYNEQFF. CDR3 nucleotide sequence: TGTGCCAGCAGCTTAGGGCAGGGGAGCTCCTACAATGAGCAGTTCTTC.

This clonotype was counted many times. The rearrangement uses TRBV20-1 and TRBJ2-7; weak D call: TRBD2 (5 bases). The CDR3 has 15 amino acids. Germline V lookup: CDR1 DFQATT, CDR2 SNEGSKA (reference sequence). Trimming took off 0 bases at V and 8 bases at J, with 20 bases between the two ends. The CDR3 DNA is TGCAGTGCTAGAGATCTCACCCTGGGAGAAGATAAGCAGTACGTC. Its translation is CSARDLTLGEDKQYV.

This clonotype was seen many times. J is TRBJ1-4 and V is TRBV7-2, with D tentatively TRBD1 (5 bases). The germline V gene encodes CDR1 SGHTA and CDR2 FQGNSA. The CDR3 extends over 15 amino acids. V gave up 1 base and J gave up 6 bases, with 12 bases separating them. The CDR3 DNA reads TGTGCCAGCAGCTTAGTGCCGGGGGTGGATGAAAAACTGTTTTTT. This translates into CASSLVPGVDEKLFF.

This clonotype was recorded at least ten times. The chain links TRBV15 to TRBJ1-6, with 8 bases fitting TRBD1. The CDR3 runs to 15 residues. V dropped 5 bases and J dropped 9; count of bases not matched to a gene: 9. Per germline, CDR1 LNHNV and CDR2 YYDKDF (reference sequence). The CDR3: CATSESRGQGSPLHF. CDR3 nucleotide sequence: TGTGCCACCAGCGAGTCCCGAGGACAGGGTTCACCCCTCCACTTT.

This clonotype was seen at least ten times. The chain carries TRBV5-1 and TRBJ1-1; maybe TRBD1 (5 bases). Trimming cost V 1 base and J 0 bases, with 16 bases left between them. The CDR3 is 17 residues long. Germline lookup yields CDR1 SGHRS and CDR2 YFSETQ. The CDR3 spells CASSLSSGARMNTEAFF. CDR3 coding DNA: TGCGCCAGCAGCTTGTCCTCCGGGGCTCGAATGAACACTGAAGCTTTCTTT.

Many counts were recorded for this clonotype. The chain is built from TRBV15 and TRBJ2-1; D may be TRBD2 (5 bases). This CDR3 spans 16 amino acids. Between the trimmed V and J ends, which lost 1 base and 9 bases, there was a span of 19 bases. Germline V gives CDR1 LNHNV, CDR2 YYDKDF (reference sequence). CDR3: CATSRVAPPEGGEQFF. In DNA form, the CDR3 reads TGTGCCACCAGCAGAGTGGCTCCCCCTGAAGGAGGTGAGCAGTTCTTC.

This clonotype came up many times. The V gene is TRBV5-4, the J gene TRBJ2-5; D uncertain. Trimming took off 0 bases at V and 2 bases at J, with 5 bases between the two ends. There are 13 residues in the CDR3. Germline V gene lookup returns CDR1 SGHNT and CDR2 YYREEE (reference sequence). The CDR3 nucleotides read TGTGCCAGCAGCTTGGCCAGGCAAGAGACCCAGTACTTC. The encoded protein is CASSLARQETQYF.